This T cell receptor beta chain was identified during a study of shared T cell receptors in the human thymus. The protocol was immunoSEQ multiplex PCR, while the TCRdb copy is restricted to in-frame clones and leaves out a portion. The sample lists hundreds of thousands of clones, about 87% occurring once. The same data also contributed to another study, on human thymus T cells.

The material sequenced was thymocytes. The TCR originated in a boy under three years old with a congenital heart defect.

CDR3 coding DNA: TGCGCCAGCAGCCCTGGGACTAGCGGGGGGACATCGCTACCTAACACCGGGGAGCTGTTTTTT. Its protein product is CASSPGTSGGTSLPNTGELFF. The chain combines TRBV5-1 with TRBJ2-2; TRBD2 aligns across 15 bases. V gave up 4 bases and J gave up 2 bases; unmatched junction bases: 15. The germline V gene encodes CDR1 SGHRS and CDR2 YFSETQ. This CDR3 is built from 21 residues.